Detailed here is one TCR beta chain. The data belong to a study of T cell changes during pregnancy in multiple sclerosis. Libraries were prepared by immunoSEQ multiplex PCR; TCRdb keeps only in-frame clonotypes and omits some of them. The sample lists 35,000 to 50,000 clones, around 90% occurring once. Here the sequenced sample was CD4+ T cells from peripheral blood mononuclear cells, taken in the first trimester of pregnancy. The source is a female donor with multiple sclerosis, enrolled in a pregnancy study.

CDR3 region: CASRSRQAGNTIYF. The CDR3 DNA reads as TGTGCCAGCAGATCAAGACAGGCTGGAAACACCATATATTTT. The J gene is TRBJ1-3, the V gene TRBV6-5; a weak D match, TRBD1 (6 bases). Trimming pared 6 bases from V and 2 bases from J, leaving 11 bases between. CDR1 and CDR2 (germline): MNHEY, SVGAGI. The CDR3 runs to 14 residues.